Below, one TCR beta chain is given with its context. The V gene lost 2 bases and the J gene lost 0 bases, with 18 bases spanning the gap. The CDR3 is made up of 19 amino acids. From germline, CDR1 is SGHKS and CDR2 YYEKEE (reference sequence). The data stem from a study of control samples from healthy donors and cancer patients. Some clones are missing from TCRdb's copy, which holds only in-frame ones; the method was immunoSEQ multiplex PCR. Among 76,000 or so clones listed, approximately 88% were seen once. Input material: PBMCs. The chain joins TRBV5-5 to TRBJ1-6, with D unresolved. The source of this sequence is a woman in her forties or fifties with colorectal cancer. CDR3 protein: CASSFAGGSTFSYNSPLHF. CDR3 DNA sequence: TGTGCCAGCAGCTTCGCTGGCGGTTCGACCTTCTCCTATAATTCACCCCTCCACTTT.